Sequencing of this T cell receptor (beta chain) was carried out in a study of blood T cells in healthy people across ages. The study's findings and limits: Donor CMV infection status was unknown, possibly confounding age-related changes in expanded clonotypes.

This clonotype was counted ten times or more. Its antigen is as yet unknown. A second PCR, run for about 7 to 12 cycles, used a sample-barcoded 5' primer plus a J-beta primer mix. With 12 random nucleotides, a template-switch adaptor tagged each individual cDNA molecule. One entry per CDR3 protein, called by TCRdb with MiXCR from the 5' RACE reads. The sample records about 730,000 distinct CDR3 sequences, about 42% being singletons. V was pared by 2 bases and J by 4 bases, with 5 bases of the junction left unmatched. CDR1 and CDR2 from the germline V gene are LNHNV and YYDKDF (reference sequence). This CDR3 is built from 15 residues.

The V call is TRBV15, the J call TRBJ1-2; 9 positions match TRBD1. This sequence originates from a woman aged 55-69 years in good health. Sequencing input: blood. The CDR3 spells CATSRNRDRVYGYTF. In DNA, the CDR3 is TGTGCCACCAGCAGAAACCGGGACAGGGTCTATGGCTACACCTTC.